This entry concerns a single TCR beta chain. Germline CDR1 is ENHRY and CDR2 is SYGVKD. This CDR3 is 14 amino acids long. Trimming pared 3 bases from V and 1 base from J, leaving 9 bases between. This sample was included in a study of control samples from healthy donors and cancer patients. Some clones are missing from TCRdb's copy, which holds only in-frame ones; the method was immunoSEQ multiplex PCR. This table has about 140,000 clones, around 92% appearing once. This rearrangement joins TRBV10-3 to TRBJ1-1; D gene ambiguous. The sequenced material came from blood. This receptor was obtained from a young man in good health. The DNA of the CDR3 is TGTGCCATCAGTGATGGGCTAAGGAACACTGAAGCTTTCTTT. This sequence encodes CAISDGLRNTEAFF.